The sequence of this T cell receptor beta chain was determined in a study of ipilimumab plus nivolumab after autologous stem cell transplantation (dated by TCRdb to about 2021). In terms of the full investigation: Trial patients received a median of roughly 5 ipilimumab doses and about 8 nivolumab doses. Patients in the myeloma cohort were either high-risk and transplant-naive or had relapsed within 3 years of a first autologous transplant. Patients with high-risk diffuse large B cell lymphoma, mature T cell lymphoma, or multiple myeloma undergoing autologous transplant were enrolled in the trial. The intent-to-treat population of the trial was made up of a few dozen patients. What the authors observed across the whole study: The authors stated that profiles of the T cell receptor repertoire, regulatory T cell phenotype and gut microbiota provided a biologic rationale for studying this approach further. The authors concluded that, as post-transplant consolidation, combined checkpoint inhibition appeared tolerable.

Points on this clone: The antigen this receptor binds is unknown. Per-nucleotide qualities are absent, and no much larger clonotype sits a single base away.

Ipilimumab was given at 1 mg/kg intravenously on day 1 of selected weeks, and checkpoint therapy started 14 to 28 days after autologous transplant. Nivolumab was administered at 3 mg/kg intravenously on day 1 of weeks 1, 4, 7, 10, and every two weeks through week 26. Combined checkpoint inhibition with ipilimumab and nivolumab as consolidation after autologous stem cell transplantation was tested in a Phase Ib clinical trial. Libraries were made using the immunoSEQ multiplex PCR assay. TCRdb stores this immuneACCESS table with in-frame sequences only. Part of the clones is absent; in the studies checked, under half of the shortfall reflects unresolved V genes, and no reason is known for the rest. The sample profile shows tens of thousands of clones; around nine tenths of them were found once. The ten largest account for approximately 0.88% of the sample. Spanning cysteine to phenylalanine, the CDR3 consists of 13 amino acids. The CDR3 DNA has 39 bases and is translated from base 1. At the junction V is shortened by 1 base and J by 5 bases, with 7 bases in between. CDR1 and CDR2 (SGHTA, FQGNSA) derive from the germline V gene.

The chain is encoded by TRBV7-2 joined to TRBJ2-3; there is no confident call for the D gene. The sequence derives from a male donor with multiple myeloma. Sequencing was performed on PBMCs, taken in a trial of ipilimumab plus nivolumab as post-transplant consolidation. The DNA reads as follows: TGTGCCAGCAGCTTAGATTTGGAAGATACGCAGTATTTT. It encodes CASSLDLEDTQYF.